This TCR beta chain was retrieved from a study of tumor and adjacent non-tumor tissue in lung cancer. Whole-study context: On average, productive TCRbeta reads reached a few million per sample. Regarding the study as a whole: Patients with more diverse tumor TCRs had worse survival. Compared with tumor, normal lung showed significantly lower TCR diversity.

The CDR3 is 14 residues long. The V gene's germline CDR1 is SQVTM and CDR2 ANQGSEA. V lost 7 bases and J 0 bases, leaving 15 bases between the germline ends. A modified ARM-PCR protocol with three rounds of nested PCR amplified TCRbeta. Each CDR3 protein gets one entry after TCRdb re-called the multiplex PCR reads with MiXCR. The table has around 210,000 distinct CDR3 sequences, 70% to 75% seen once. This sample's RNA came from whole unsorted tissue. As for this clonotype: No antigen is known for it.

The sequence came from a man in his sixties with non-small cell lung cancer. V gene TRBV29-1 combines with J gene TRBJ1-1; D call uncertain. The sequenced sample consisted of lung tumor tissue. DNA for the CDR3: TGCAGCGCTCCCCATGGGGAAGTGAACACTGAAGCTTTCTTT. This codes for CSAPHGEVNTEAFF.